This T cell receptor beta chain emerged from a study of blood T cell repertoires in COVID-19 (dated by TCRdb to 2020 to 2021). Regarding the complete study: Samples covering the acute and convalescent phases of COVID-19 were provided by collaborators in the United States, Italy and Spain. The prospective study material was composed of cDNA or gDNA derived from T cells, B-cell-depleted T cells, or PBMCs. The dataset comprised deeply sampled blood TCRbeta repertoires from subjects exposed to, actively infected with, or recovered from COVID-19. The repertoires were made available in a free public database intended to serve as a resource for research on the immune response to SARS-CoV-2. Samples came from the ongoing ImmuneRACE study (first 160 participants) plus 1,254 subjects from 6 global collaborators. The sample metadata nearly always contained a de-identified subject ID, COVID-19 status, age in years and sex. HLA class I and class II types, where available, came from metadata supplied by the sample provider rather than from assay-based typing. Broad study findings and their caveats: Clinical and demographic metadata were provided uncurated, with the amount varying by source and participant.

From cysteine to phenylalanine, the CDR3 is 14 amino acids long. The read is trimmed to its CDR3 DNA, 42 bases read in frame from base 1. The germline V gene (reference sequence) supplies CDR1 SGHNT and CDR2 YYREEE. Germline trimming amounts to 4 bases on V and 6 bases on J, with 3 as the count of junction bases outside the gene matches. TCRbeta CDR3 regions were amplified from genomic DNA by means of the immunoSEQ Assay, a bias-controlled multiplex PCR. The authors' pipeline ran thus. The number of nucleated cells in each sample was estimated by amplification of reference gene primers within the assay. Sequence reads were collapsed and filtered to measure the absolute abundance of every unique TCRbeta CDR3 rearrangement. For each sample, productive Simpson clonality was calculated by taking the square root of Simpson's diversity index across productive rearrangements. TCRdb re-hosts the immuneACCESS table, in-frame sequences only. Its copies lack some clones; in the studies checked, an unresolved V gene accounts for under half of them, and the cause for the rest is not known. V and J calls and clone size are as listed in that table; D and trimming were resolved from the DNA. In all, the sample holds about 260,000 clones, and around 87% of those were seen once. More than 4.5% of the sample is held by the ten biggest clonotypes.

In its sample, this clone was seen many times. The antigen it recognizes is unknown. Base qualities were left out, and no much larger clone turns up one base away. One collaborating source in Seattle enrolled patients while the patients were actively infected and followed the patients over time throughout the course of disease. Collaborating institutions collected whole blood in K2EDTA tubes following their own protocols. For TCRbeta analysis, collaborators shipped samples as frozen whole blood, isolated PBMCs, or DNA extracted from either of those sample types. In this chain, TRBV5-4 is recombined with TRBJ2-2; a stretch of 10 junction bases matches TRBD1. Sequences were obtained from peripheral blood. The sequence was obtained from a woman aged 60-75 years with COVID-19, enrolled during active disease. The CDR3 reads CASSIGQGAGELFF. The base sequence is TGTGCCAGCAGCATCGGACAGGGGGCCGGGGAGCTGTTTTTT.